These T cell receptor beta chains were read from a single sample in a study of immune evolution from preneoplasia to lung adenocarcinoma. This table comes from immunoSEQ multiplex PCR, and its TCRdb copy is limited to in-frame clones, with some not included. The sample has thousands of clones, about 89% seen once. Input material: FFPE minimally invasive lung adenocarcinoma tissue. The receptors come from a donor aged 70 or over with lung adenocarcinoma. Each CDR3 is given with its conserved first and last residue. Clone size is shown for a subset of rows, as once, few, many or a class of expanded clone.

v_call | clone_size | cdr3_aa
TRBV30 | NA | CAWDRAGTEAFF
TRBV7-8 | NA | CASSLVTGHPLGNQPQHF
TRBV29-1 | NA | CSVGNSFYEQYF
TRBV28 | NA | CASSISGRATDTQYF
TRBV7-2 | NA | CASSLGMPQVDTQYF
TRBV6-6 | once | CASRLAANTGELFF
TRBV10-3 | few | CAISEILGEQFF
TRBV6-6 | NA | CASTGLAGGPGEQFF
TRBV6-6 | NA | CASTNGNDGYTF
TRBV7-9 | NA | CASSSSTSYTDTQYF
TRBV11-2 | few | CASSLVGSSYEQYF
TRBV7-2 | NA | CASSFPGRLSYNEQFF
TRBV27 | once | CASSNRQGANYGYTF
TRBV6-1 | NA | CASSGRDLGTEAFF
TRBV28 | few | CASRRQGPNNEQFF
TRBV2 | NA | CASSPSQLAGDNDEQFF
TRBV10-1 | NA | CASSVGSLRTEAFF
TRBV19 | NA | CASSTQRTNEKLFF
TRBV2 | NA | CASSGGGPYEQYF
TRBV28 | NA | CASSLGREWDTQYF
TRBV2 | NA | CASRGAGHEQYF
TRBV10-3 | NA | CAISGDGLSTQYF
TRBV5-1 | NA | CASSLTGIRTYEQYF
TRBV27 | NA | CASSDRRNYGYTF
TRBV19 | NA | CASRYRGSNEQYF
TRBV9 | NA | CASSVGAGIPDTQYF
TRBV7-2 | NA | CASSRQGPNQPQHF
TRBV7-2 | NA | CASSLGAQPQHF
TRBV15 | NA | CATSKPSLSPETQYF
TRBV7-9 | NA | CASGTGDFRTNEKLFF
TRBV7-2 | NA | CASSLIPGRNEQFF
TRBV10-1 | NA | CASSGQGYSEVYEQYF